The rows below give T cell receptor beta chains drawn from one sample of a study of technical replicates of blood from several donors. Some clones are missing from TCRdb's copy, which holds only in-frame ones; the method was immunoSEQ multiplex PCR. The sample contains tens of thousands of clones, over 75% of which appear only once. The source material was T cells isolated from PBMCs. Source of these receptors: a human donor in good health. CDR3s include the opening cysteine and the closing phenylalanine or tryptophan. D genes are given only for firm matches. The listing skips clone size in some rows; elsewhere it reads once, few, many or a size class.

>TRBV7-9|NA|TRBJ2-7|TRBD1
CASSPRDRESYEQYF
TGTGCCAGCAGCCCCCGGGACAGGGAATCCTACGAGCAGTACTTC
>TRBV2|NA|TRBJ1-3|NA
CASSESISGNTIYF
TGTGCCAGCAGTGAATCCATCTCTGGAAACACCATATATTTT
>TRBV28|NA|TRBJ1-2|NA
CASSDSLNGYTF
TGTGCCAGCTCGGACAGTTTGAATGGCTACACCTTC
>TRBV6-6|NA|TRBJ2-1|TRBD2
CASSLGGTGSYNEQFF
TGTGCCAGCAGCCTGGGGGGGACGGGCTCCTACAATGAGCAGTTCTTC
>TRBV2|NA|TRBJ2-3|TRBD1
CASRTGASTDTQYF
TGTGCCAGCAGGACAGGGGCTAGCACAGATACGCAGTATTTT
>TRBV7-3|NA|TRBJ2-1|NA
CASSLTSDYYNEQFF
TGTGCCAGCAGCTTAACTAGCGATTATTACAATGAGCAGTTCTTC
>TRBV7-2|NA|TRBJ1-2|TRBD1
CASSPKPWDSYYGYTF
TGTGCCAGCAGCCCTAAGCCGTGGGACAGTTACTATGGCTACACCTTC
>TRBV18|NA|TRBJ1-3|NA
CASSPPVQGSGNTIYF
TGTGCCAGCTCACCACCGGTCCAGGGCTCTGGAAACACCATATATTTT
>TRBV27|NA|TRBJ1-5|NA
CASSLISANQPQHF
TGTGCCAGCAGTTTAATTAGTGCCAATCAGCCCCAGCATTTT
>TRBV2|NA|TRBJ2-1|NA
CASIAEYSYNEQFF
TGTGCCAGCATAGCGGAATACTCCTACAATGAGCAGTTCTTC
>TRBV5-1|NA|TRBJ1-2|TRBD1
CASSLEGTGANGYTF
TGCGCCAGCAGCTTGGAGGGGACAGGGGCAAATGGCTACACCTTC
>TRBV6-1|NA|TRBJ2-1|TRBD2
CASSPAGVMNEQFF
TGTGCCAGCAGTCCCGCGGGAGTGATGAATGAGCAGTTCTTC
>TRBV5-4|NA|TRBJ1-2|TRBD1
CASSLLQGAGYTF
TGTGCCAGCAGCTTATTACAGGGGGCAGGCTACACCTTC
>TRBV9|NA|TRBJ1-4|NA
CASSAWTGTNEKLFF
TGTGCCAGCAGCGCCTGGACTGGAACTAATGAAAAACTGTTTTTT
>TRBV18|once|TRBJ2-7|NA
CASSPQIYEQYF
TGTGCCAGCTCACCTCAAATCTACGAGCAGTACTTC
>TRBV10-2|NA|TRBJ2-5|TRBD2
CASYKELADQETQYF
TGCGCCAGCTATAAGGAACTAGCGGACCAAGAGACCCAGTACTTC
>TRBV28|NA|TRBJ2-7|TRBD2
CASSFTGGLAGGPGEQYF
TGTGCCAGCAGTTTCACCGGGGGCCTAGCGGGAGGGCCGGGGGAGCAGTACTTC
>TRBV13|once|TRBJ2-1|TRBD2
CASSLWTSFYNEQFF
TGTGCCAGCAGCTTGTGGACTAGCTTCTACAATGAGCAGTTCTTC
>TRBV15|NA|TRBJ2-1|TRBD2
CATSRVGSGSNEQFF
TGTGCCACCAGCAGAGTCGGTAGCGGGAGCAATGAGCAGTTCTTC
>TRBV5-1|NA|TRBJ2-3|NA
CASSLEGDTTTDTQYF
TGCGCCAGCAGCTTGGAGGGGGACACGACCACAGATACGCAGTATTTT
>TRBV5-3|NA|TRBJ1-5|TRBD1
CARSLVQGACNQPQHF
TGTGCCAGAAGCTTGGTACAGGGGGCTTGCAATCAGCCCCAGCATTTT
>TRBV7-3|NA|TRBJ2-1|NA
CASSLGDYTYNEQFF
TGTGCCAGCAGCTTGGGCGACTATACTTACAATGAGCAGTTCTTC
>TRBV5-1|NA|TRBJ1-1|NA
CASSLGEGGNTEAFF
TGCGCCAGCAGCTTGGGCGAGGGAGGAAACACTGAAGCTTTCTTT
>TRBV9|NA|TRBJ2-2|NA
CASSGGGGRDYRIPGELFF
TGTGCCAGCAGCGGAGGAGGGGGGAGGGACTATCGGATCCCCGGGGAGCTGTTTTTT
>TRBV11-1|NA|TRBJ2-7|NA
CASSETGSIYEQYF
TGTGCCAGCAGCGAGACAGGTTCGATCTACGAGCAGTACTTC
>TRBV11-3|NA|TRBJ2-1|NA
CASSLGGDNEQFF
TGTGCCAGCAGCTTAGGGGGAGACAATGAGCAGTTCTTC
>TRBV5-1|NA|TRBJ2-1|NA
CASSLASSFNEQFF
TGCGCCAGCAGCTTGGCCTCTAGCTTCAATGAGCAGTTCTTC
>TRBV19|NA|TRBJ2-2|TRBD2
CASSPQGLAEHPGELFF
TGTGCCAGTAGTCCCCAAGGACTAGCGGAGCACCCCGGGGAGCTGTTTTTT
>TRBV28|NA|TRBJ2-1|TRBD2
CASSTERESTFGDEQFF
TGTGCCAGTAGTACGGAGCGGGAGAGCACTTTCGGGGATGAGCAGTTCTTC
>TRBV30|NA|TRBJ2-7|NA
CAFYLSGSHFYEQYF
TGTGCTTTCTACCTAAGCGGGTCCCATTTCTACGAGCAGTACTTC
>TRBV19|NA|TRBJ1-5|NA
CASSTLGGTSNQPQHF
TGTGCCAGTAGTACGCTCGGAGGCACTAGCAATCAGCCCCAGCATTTT
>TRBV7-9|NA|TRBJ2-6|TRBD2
CASSVTSGGPGANVLTF
TGTGCCAGCAGCGTGACTAGCGGGGGGCCTGGGGCCAACGTCCTGACTTTC
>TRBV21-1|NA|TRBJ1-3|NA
CASSKNKGTSGNTIYF
TGTGCCAGCAGCAAAAATAAGGGGACATCTGGAAACACCATATATTTT
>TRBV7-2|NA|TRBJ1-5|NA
CASSLDTNQPQHF
TGTGCCAGCAGCCTAGACACAAATCAGCCCCAGCATTTT
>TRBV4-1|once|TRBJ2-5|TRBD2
CASSQLSGRGETQYF
TGCGCCAGCAGCCAATTGAGCGGGAGGGGGGAGACCCAGTACTTC
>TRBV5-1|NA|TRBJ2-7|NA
CASSLGGENYEQYF
TGCGCCAGCAGCTTGGGGGGGGAGAATTACGAGCAGTACTTC
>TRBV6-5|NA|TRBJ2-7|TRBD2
CASSQTSGSYYVQYF
TGTGCCAGCAGCCAGACTAGCGGGAGTTATTACGTGCAGTACTTC
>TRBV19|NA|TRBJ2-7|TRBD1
CASKGGVEQYF
TGTGCCAGTAAAGGGGGCGTCGAGCAGTACTTC
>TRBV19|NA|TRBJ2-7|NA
CASSFGQLENEQYF
TGTGCCAGTAGTTTCGGACAGCTTGAGAACGAGCAGTACTTC